These T cell receptor beta chains were read from a single sample in a study of graft-versus-host responses after intestinal transplantation. Only in-frame clones appear in the TCRdb table, and some are missing; sequencing was by immunoSEQ multiplex PCR. The repertoire holds about 21,000 clones, approximately 33% seen once, with roughly 8.4% in the top ten. Here the sequenced sample was alloreactive CD8+ T cells from a mixed lymphocyte reaction culture, taken before intestinal transplant. Every receptor here comes from a human patient who received an intestinal transplant. CDR3s include the opening cysteine and the closing phenylalanine or tryptophan. The D gene is left open where the match is weak.

D: TRBD2; J: TRBJ2-3; V: TRBV9; CDR3: CASSGLAGATDTQYF
D: .; J: TRBJ2-1; V: TRBV27; CDR3: CASSLGGVNEQFF
D: .; J: TRBJ1-1; V: TRBV6-1; CDR3: CASSAATEAFF
D: TRBD1; J: TRBJ2-1; V: TRBV7-9; CDR3: CASSVPSGTGNNEQFF
D: .; J: TRBJ2-3; V: TRBV4-2; CDR3: CASSQDPTELSTDTQYF
D: TRBD2; J: TRBJ2-3; V: TRBV9; CDR3: CASSEPRTSGAGTDTQYF
D: TRBD2; J: TRBJ2-1; V: TRBV4-1; CDR3: CASSQDGGTYNEQFF
D: .; J: TRBJ2-7; V: TRBV27; CDR3: CASSLAGGTSSYEQYF
D: .; J: TRBJ2-7; V: TRBV29-1; CDR3: CSVEANTYEQYF
D: .; J: TRBJ2-1; V: TRBV4-1; CDR3: CASSPLVENEQFF
D: .; J: TRBJ2-7; V: TRBV7-3; CDR3: CASSLVLGYEQYF
D: TRBD1; J: TRBJ2-7; V: TRBV7-7; CDR3: CASSRDRVGEQYF
D: .; J: TRBJ2-1; V: TRBV4-1; CDR3: CASSGSNEQFF
D: .; J: TRBJ2-2; V: TRBV5-6; CDR3: CASSWKGDRGAVF
D: .; J: TRBJ2-1; V: TRBV11-3; CDR3: CASSLVEAGALGNEQFF
D: .; J: TRBJ2-5; V: TRBV6-5; CDR3: CASSRSEYYKETQYF
D: TRBD2; J: TRBJ2-5; V: TRBV5-4; CDR3: CASSTWTSGQETQYF
D: .; J: TRBJ2-7; V: TRBV5-4; CDR3: CASSLLRGQSYEQYF
D: .; J: TRBJ1-1; V: TRBV9; CDR3: CASSVDSGNTEAFF
D: TRBD2; J: TRBJ2-2; V: TRBV9; CDR3: CASSVVPSGVNTGELFF
D: TRBD2; J: TRBJ2-7; V: TRBV27; CDR3: CASSIAGALYEQYF
D: .; J: TRBJ2-1; V: TRBV2; CDR3: CASSDPLVEGAWNEQFF
D: TRBD1; J: TRBJ2-1; V: TRBV11-2; CDR3: CASSLDPRGSRSEQFF
D: TRBD2; J: TRBJ2-5; V: TRBV5-4; CDR3: CASSLLGPLAGRYRETQYF
D: .; J: TRBJ1-2; V: TRBV9; CDR3: CASSVGGVHGYTF
D: .; J: TRBJ2-7; V: TRBV13; CDR3: CASSLEDRREQYF
D: .; J: TRBJ2-7; V: TRBV6-5; CDR3: CASSEGPGLSEQYF
D: .; J: TRBJ2-7; V: TRBV28; CDR3: CASSLPKDSFLPYEQYF
D: .; J: TRBJ1-2; V: TRBV9; CDR3: CASSVADRSLVYTF
D: TRBD1; J: TRBJ2-7; V: TRBV7-4; CDR3: CASSLEDRGPEQYF
D: TRBD1; J: TRBJ2-7; V: TRBV19; CDR3: CATQGADEQYF
D: .; J: TRBJ1-2; V: TRBV4-1; CDR3: CASSQDRGATHFVDGYTF
D: TRBD2; J: TRBJ2-1; V: TRBV14; CDR3: CASSQGIAGGRYNEQFF
D: .; J: TRBJ2-7; V: TRBV2; CDR3: CASTDSYEQYF
D: .; J: TRBJ1-1; V: TRBV5-5; CDR3: CASSRTGTEAFF
D: .; J: TRBJ2-5; V: TRBV28; CDR3: CASSLYFQGTQETQYF
D: TRBD2; J: TRBJ2-1; V: TRBV29-1; CDR3: CSVDLSGGARMHEQFF
D: TRBD2; J: TRBJ2-2; V: TRBV6-1; CDR3: CASSELAGGPGELFF
D: .; J: TRBJ1-6; V: TRBV21-1; CDR3: CASSKPPSPDSPLHF
D: .; J: TRBJ1-2; V: TRBV6-5; CDR3: CASSYSEGYTF
D: .; J: TRBJ2-5; V: TRBV23-1; CDR3: CASSQKGRVIWAQYF
D: .; J: TRBJ2-3; V: TRBV9; CDR3: CASSVGWGSDTQYF
D: .; J: TRBJ1-1; V: TRBV25-1; CDR3: CASSEYGGAFF
D: .; J: TRBJ1-3; V: TRBV4-1; CDR3: CASSHSSGNTIYF
D: .; J: TRBJ1-2; V: TRBV5-1; CDR3: CASSLGTAVGGYTF